Here is one T cell receptor (beta chain) with its context. What it binds is unknown. Participants with hyperthyroidism, aged 18 to 65, were newly diagnosed with under 2 months' duration. Other autoimmune diseases, uncontrolled infections, pregnancy and lactation each led to patient exclusion. This entry is derived from a study of Graves' ophthalmopathy and Graves' hyperthyroidism. Study results and limitations: With around 65% sensitivity and over 72% specificity, the model predicted ophthalmopathy progression.

CDR3 regions of TCR beta were amplified from RNA transcripts. Scientists carried out first-round RT-PCR using HTBI primers and then a second-round multiplex PCR. TCRdb fed the multiplex PCR reads into MiXCR, producing one record per CDR3 protein. The table includes about 1.2 million distinct CDR3 sequences, about two fifths detected once. Germline V gene sequence: CDR1 SEHNR, CDR2 FQNEAQ (reference sequence). Trimming took off 6 bases at V and 0 bases at J, with 15 bases between the two ends. This CDR3 is built from 15 residues. This TCR derives from an adult man with Graves' hyperthyroidism. Source material: peripheral blood or thyroid tissue (not recorded which). V usage is TRBV7-9 and J usage is TRBJ2-7, with no clear D. The CDR3 DNA sequence: TGTGCCAGCAGTCCCGGGCCTCCCAACTCCTACGAGCAGTACTTC. Translated: CASSPGPPNSYEQYF.